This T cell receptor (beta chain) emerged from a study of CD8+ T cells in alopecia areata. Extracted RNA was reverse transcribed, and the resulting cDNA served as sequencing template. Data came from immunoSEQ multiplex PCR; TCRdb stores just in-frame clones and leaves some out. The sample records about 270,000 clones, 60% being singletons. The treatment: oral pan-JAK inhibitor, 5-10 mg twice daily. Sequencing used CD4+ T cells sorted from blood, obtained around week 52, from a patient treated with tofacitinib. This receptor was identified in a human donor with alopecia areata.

The CDR3 loop is CASSQDFLGDTQYF. DNA for the CDR3: TGTGCCAGCAGCCAAGATTTCTTAGGGGATACGCAGTATTTT. This chain links TRBV14 with TRBJ2-3, with D unclear. The germline V gene encodes CDR1 SGHDN and CDR2 FVKESK. Trimming took off 0 bases at V and 6 bases at J, with 10 bases between the two ends. The CDR3 consists of 14 residues.